This passage covers 27 T cell receptor beta chains from one sample sequenced in a study of T cell responses to AZD1222 COVID-19 vaccine. Sequencing used immunoSEQ multiplex PCR; TCRdb keeps in-frame clones, though not all of them. Of around 140,000 clones detected, roughly 89% appear once; the ten largest clones hold about 6%. The specimen was peripheral blood, collected on day 0 of AZD1222 vaccination. The receptors were sampled from an adult in good health.

The chain uses TRBV11-2 and TRBJ2-7, with 7 nucleotides matching TRBD1. J lost 6 bases, V lost 5 bases, and 7 bases had no gene match. This CDR3 region has 13 residues. CDR1 and CDR2 (germline): SGHAT, FQNNGV. In nucleotides, the CDR3 is TGTGCCAGCAGCCGCTGGGACAGTGGCGAGCAGTACTTC. Protein product: CASSRWDSGEQYF.

The chain joins TRBV7-2 to TRBJ1-1; D remains unclear. The CDR3 is made up of 14 amino acids. Trimming left V 2 bases short and J 6 bases short, with 13 bases between. The germline V gene has CDR1 SGHTA and CDR2 FQGNSA. The CDR3 is CASSLIGRQSEAFF. In DNA form, the CDR3 reads TGTGCCAGCAGCTTAATCGGACGGCAGTCTGAAGCTTTCTTT.

The J gene is TRBJ1-2, the V gene TRBV27; weak D call: TRBD1 (6 bases). V lost 6 bases to trimming and J lost 7 bases, with 15 bases between them. Germline assignment: CDR1 MNHEY and CDR2 SMNVEV (reference sequence). CDR3 length: 13 residues. The chain's CDR3 is CASRSGASGGYTF. The CDR3 DNA follows: TGTGCCAGCAGGTCGGGGGCCTCGGGTGGCTACACCTTC.

This chain joins TRBV2 and TRBJ1-2; 9 nucleotides align to TRBD1. Trimming at V came to 7 bases and at J to 7 bases, leaving 4 bases not matched to a gene. Germline lookup yields CDR1 SNHLY and CDR2 FYNNEI. This CDR3 contains 12 residues. CDR3 sequence (DNA): TGTGCCAGCAAGGACAGGGGCCGTGGCTACACCTTC. This translates into CASKDRGRGYTF.

The chain links TRBV18 to TRBJ1-1; weak D call: TRBD1 (5 bases). The CDR3 loop spans 16 amino acids. Germline loops: CDR1 KGHSH, CDR2 LQKENI. The germline V and J ends were trimmed by 2 bases and 6 bases, with 19 bases remaining between them. The DNA of the CDR3 is TGTGCCAGCTCACCAACCCCGCAGGGCGTCATGGCTGAAGCTTTCTTT. The encoded protein is CASSPTPQGVMAEAFF.

J is TRBJ1-2 and V is TRBV19; D ambiguous. This CDR3 contains 13 residues. Germline loops: CDR1 LNHDA, CDR2 SQIVND (reference sequence). V was shortened by 2 bases and J by 3 bases, with 7 bases between the two germline ends. In DNA form, the CDR3 reads TGTGCCAGTAGTATAAGGCGGGACTATGGCTACACCTTC. Translated, it gives CASSIRRDYGYTF.

The V and J genes are TRBV7-5 and TRBJ1-2. TRBV7-5 is marked as a pseudogene. CDR3 length equals 19 residues. CDR3 loop: CARSLVKGLPENTTTGYTF. In nucleotides, the CDR3 is TGTGCCAGAAGCTTAGTTAAGGGTTTACCCGAAAATACTACTACTGGCTACACCTTC.

Of note for this clone: Germline is not matched at one junction end, which may reflect a read error. V usage is TRBV7-7 and J usage is TRBJ2-3; TRBD2 is a possible D gene (5 bases). The CDR3 covers 13 residues. CDR1 SSHAT and CDR2 FNYEAQ come from the germline V gene (reference sequence). The CDR3 region is CASSLDFTDTQYF. The CDR3 nucleotides read TGTGCTAGCAGCTTGGACTTCACAGATACGCAGTATTTT.

V gene TRBV6-2 or TRBV6-3 combines with J gene TRBJ1-3; a weak D match, TRBD1 (6 bases). The V gene's germline CDR1 is MNHEY and CDR2 SVGEGT. The V end lost 5 bases, the J end lost 0 bases, and 17 bases lay between the germline ends. The CDR3 covers 17 residues. The CDR3 DNA reads TGTGCCAGCAGTCGTCGGACAGTGGTCGGCTCTGGAAACACCATATATTTT. Residues: CASSRRTVVGSGNTIYF.

This clone was recorded only once. The CDR3 DNA sequence: TGTGCCAGCAGTAATTCGGTAACTGAAGCTTTCTTT. Protein: CASSNSVTEAFF. J is TRBJ1-1 and V is TRBV6-5; D is ambiguous. Germline V gives CDR1 MNHEY, CDR2 SVGAGI. The CDR3 runs 12 residues. Trimming shortened V by 5 bases and J by 5 bases, and 9 bases separated the two germline ends.

V and J are TRBV3-1 (or the pseudogene TRBV3-2) and TRBJ1-5, with D possibly TRBD1 on 5 matching bases. Trimming cost V 0 bases and J 3 bases, with 9 bases left between them. The CDR3 loop spans 15 amino acids. Germline loops: CDR1 LGHDT, CDR2 YNNKEL (reference sequence). CDR3 residues: CASSQDTGYNQPQHF. CDR3 sequence (DNA): TGTGCCAGCAGCCAAGACACAGGATACAATCAGCCCCAGCATTTT.

The rearrangement joins TRBV7-9 to TRBJ2-2; D remains unclear. The CDR3 runs 16 residues. V was trimmed by 3 bases and J by 0 bases, leaving 11 bases between them. Germline-derived CDR1 and CDR2 are SEHNR and FQNEAQ (reference sequence). The DNA for the CDR3 is TGTGCCAGCAGCTTTCTACGGGTCACGAACACCGGGGAGCTGTTTTTT. Its translation is CASSFLRVTNTGELFF. The variable domain in full, with the rest retrieved from reference TRBV7-9 and TRBJ2-2, is DTGVSQNPRHKITKRGQNVTFRCDPISEHNRLYWYRQTLGQGPEFLTYFQNEAQLEKSRLLSDRFSAERPKGSFSTLEIQRTEQGDSAMYLCASSFLRVTNTGELFFGEGSRLTVL.

The rearrangement links TRBV2 to TRBJ1-4; no firm D call. V lost 5 bases, J lost 0 bases, and 10 bases lay in between. CDR3 size: 15 residues. Germline V gene lookup returns CDR1 SNHLY and CDR2 FYNNEI. CDR3 sequence reads: CASSTRSATNEKLFF. The CDR3 DNA reads as TGTGCCAGCAGTACCCGCAGTGCAACTAATGAAAAACTGTTTTTT.

The chain combines TRBV5-1 with TRBJ1-2; D gene uncertain. The CDR3 is 14 amino acids. CDR1 is SGHRS and CDR2 is YFSETQ in the germline V gene. V lost 0 bases to trimming and J lost 3 bases, with 9 bases between them. The CDR3 is CASSLVGSDYGYTF. The CDR3, as DNA: TGCGCCAGCAGCTTGGTGGGGTCGGACTATGGCTACACCTTC.

The J gene is TRBJ2-7, the V gene TRBV6-2 or TRBV6-3; TRBD1 matches 7 bases. V lost 10 bases to trimming and J lost 7 bases; unmatched junction nucleotides: 13. CDR1 and CDR2 from the germline V gene are MNHEY and SVGEGT. The CDR3 is 13 amino acids. CDR3 amino acids: CATRPDRVEEQYF. As DNA, the CDR3 is TGTGCCACCCGCCCAGACAGGGTTGAGGAGCAGTACTTC.

V and J are TRBV7-2 and TRBJ1-1; 8 bases line up with TRBD1. Germline CDR1 is SGHTA and CDR2 is FQGNSA. CDR3 size: 15 residues. The V segment lost 5 bases and the J segment 1 base; nucleotides outside the gene matches: 6. CDR3 protein: CASSPGGAGNTEAFF. In nucleotides, the CDR3 is TGTGCCAGCAGCCCAGGGGGCGCAGGGAACACTGAAGCTTTCTTT.

V is TRBV6-5 and J is TRBJ1-3; 9 nucleotides line up with TRBD1. Trimming removed 6 bases from V and 0 bases from J; junction bases left unmatched: 0. In germline, CDR1 is MNHEY, CDR2 SVGAGI. The CDR3 is 14 residues long. CDR3 sequence (DNA): TGTGCCAGCAGGACAGGGGGCTCTGGAAACACCATATATTTT. Encoded protein: CASRTGGSGNTIYF.

V is TRBV10-3 and J is TRBJ1-3; D possibly corresponds to TRBD1 (6 bases). This CDR3 spans 14 amino acids. The germline V gene has CDR1 ENHRY and CDR2 SYGVKD. Trimming pared 6 bases from V and 1 base from J, leaving 10 bases between. The CDR3 loop is CAISPGTSGNTIYF. DNA for the CDR3: TGTGCCATCAGCCCCGGGACATCTGGAAACACCATATATTTT.

This clone has a handful of counts. The rearrangement links TRBV3-1 (or the pseudogene TRBV3-2) to TRBJ1-5; unclear D gene. Germline CDR1 reads LGHDT; CDR2 reads YNNKEL (reference sequence). V gave up 1 base and J gave up 6 bases, with 7 bases separating them. This CDR3 is built from 13 residues. The CDR3 nucleotides read TGTGCCAGCAGCCAAGGACCAGGTCAGCCCCAGCATTTT. Protein: CASSQGPGQPQHF.

The chain uses TRBV5-6 and TRBJ1-1, with D hard to call. CDR3 length equals 14 residues. Germline CDR1 and CDR2: SGHDT and YYEEEE. V gave up 2 bases and J gave up 4 bases, with 12 bases separating them. DNA of the CDR3: TGTGCCAGCAGCTTTGGGGAGGAGGGCACTGAAGCTTTCTTT. Its translation is CASSFGEEGTEAFF.

The rearrangement joins TRBV12-5 to TRBJ1-3; D gene ambiguous. The length of the CDR3 is 18 residues. The V gene lost 3 bases and the J gene lost 0 bases, with 18 bases spanning the gap. The V gene's germline CDR1 is LGHNT and CDR2 FRNRAP. The CDR3 DNA reads as TGTGCTAGTGGTTTCTCTCTTTTACTCGGTAACTCTGGAAACACCATATATTTT. It translates to CASGFSLLLGNSGNTIYF.

V gene TRBV7-2 combines with J gene TRBJ2-1; no reliable D call. V shed 3 bases and J shed 5 bases, with 17 bases lying between them. This CDR3 spans 16 amino acids. CDR1 SGHTA and CDR2 FQGNSA come from the germline V gene. CDR3: CASSLGSGRLNNEQFF. The CDR3 nucleotides are TGTGCCAGCAGCTTGGGTTCTGGTCGACTTAACAATGAGCAGTTCTTC.

CDR3 sequence (DNA): TGCGCCAGCAGCCAGGGTCCCCGGGGGCCCCAGCATTTT. Translating gives CASSQGPRGPQHF. The chain joins TRBV4-1 to TRBJ1-5; D is ambiguous. Per germline, CDR1 MGHRA and CDR2 YSYEKL. V was clipped by 3 bases and J by 9 bases, with 12 bases between them. This CDR3 comprises 13 residues.

V and J are TRBV4-1 and TRBJ2-7; 7 bases align to TRBD2. The CDR3 extends over 19 amino acids. CDR1 is MGHRA and CDR2 is YSYEKL in the germline V gene. V was clipped by 0 bases and J by 0 bases; unmatched bases: 14. The CDR3 region is CASSQDRNSGGGSSYEQYF. CDR3 DNA sequence: TGCGCCAGCAGCCAAGATCGTAATAGTGGCGGGGGTAGCTCCTACGAGCAGTACTTC.

J is TRBJ1-4 and V is TRBV30, with D perhaps matching TRBD1 (5 bases). Germline lookup yields CDR1 GTSNPN and CDR2 SVGIG (reference sequence). V lost 3 bases, J lost 8 bases, and 7 bases lay in between. The CDR3 has 11 residues. DNA of the CDR3: TGTGCCTGGAGGGGACTAGAAAAACTGTTTTTT. Amino acid sequence: CAWRGLEKLFF.

The chain carries TRBV6-1 and TRBJ1-2, with D unclear. CDR3 length: 12 amino acids. V was trimmed by 3 bases and J by 3 bases, leaving 5 bases between them. The germline V gene has CDR1 MNHNS and CDR2 SASEGT. Here the CDR3 DNA reads TGTGCCAGCAGTGAGGGCCACTATGGCTACACCTTC. Protein product: CASSEGHYGYTF.

The chain carries TRBV4-1 and TRBJ1-5; no reliable D call. Trimming removed 0 bases at V and 3 bases at J, with 15 bases between. The V gene's germline CDR1 is MGHRA and CDR2 YSYEKL. The CDR3 consists of 17 residues. CDR3 loop: CASSQDGLMRANQPQHF. For the CDR3, the DNA is TGCGCCAGCAGCCAAGATGGTTTAATGAGAGCCAATCAGCCCCAGCATTTT.